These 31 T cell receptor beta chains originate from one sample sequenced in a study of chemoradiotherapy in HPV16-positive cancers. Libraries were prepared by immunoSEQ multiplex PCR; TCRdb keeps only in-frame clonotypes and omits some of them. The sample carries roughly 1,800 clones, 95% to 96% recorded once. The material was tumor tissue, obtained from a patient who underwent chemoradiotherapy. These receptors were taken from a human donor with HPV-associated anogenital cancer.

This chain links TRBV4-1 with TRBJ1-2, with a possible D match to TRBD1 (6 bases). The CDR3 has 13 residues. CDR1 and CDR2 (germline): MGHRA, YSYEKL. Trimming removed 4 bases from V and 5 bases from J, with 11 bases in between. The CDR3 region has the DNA TGCGCCAGCAGCCCCGACAGGAAGTATGGCTACACCTTC. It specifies CASSPDRKYGYTF.

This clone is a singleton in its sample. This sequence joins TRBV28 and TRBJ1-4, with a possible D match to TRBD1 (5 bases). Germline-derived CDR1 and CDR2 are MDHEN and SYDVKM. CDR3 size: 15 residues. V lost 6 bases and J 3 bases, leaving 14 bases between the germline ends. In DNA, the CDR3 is TGTGCCAGCAGCCCCGCAGGGTTAGCTAATGAAAAACTGTTTTTT. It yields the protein CASSPAGLANEKLFF.

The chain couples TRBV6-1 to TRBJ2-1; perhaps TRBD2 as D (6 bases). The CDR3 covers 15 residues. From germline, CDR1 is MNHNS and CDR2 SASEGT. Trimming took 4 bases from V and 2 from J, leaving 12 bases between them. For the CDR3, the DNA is TGTGCCAGCAGTGTGGAGGGAGAGACCTACAATGAGCAGTTCTTC. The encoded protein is CASSVEGETYNEQFF.

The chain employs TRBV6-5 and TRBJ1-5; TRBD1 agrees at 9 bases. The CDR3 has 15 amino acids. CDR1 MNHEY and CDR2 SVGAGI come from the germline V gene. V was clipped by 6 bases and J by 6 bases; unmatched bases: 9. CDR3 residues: CASRPGTGIGQPQHF. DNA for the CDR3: TGTGCCAGCAGACCCGGGACAGGGATTGGTCAGCCCCAGCATTTT.

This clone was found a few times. The CDR3 reads CAWSEGMHTGELFF. Written as DNA, the CDR3 is TGTGCCTGGAGTGAGGGGATGCACACCGGGGAGCTGTTTTTT. The chain uses TRBV30 and TRBJ2-2; D may be TRBD1 (5 bases). V gave up 1 base and J gave up 3 bases, with 9 bases separating them. The CDR3 is made up of 14 amino acids. Germline loops: CDR1 GTSNPN, CDR2 SVGIG (reference sequence).

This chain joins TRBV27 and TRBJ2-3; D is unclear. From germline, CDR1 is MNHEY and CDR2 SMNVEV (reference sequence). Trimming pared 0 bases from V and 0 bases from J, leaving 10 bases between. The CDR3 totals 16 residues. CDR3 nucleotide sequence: TGTGCCAGCAGTTTATCGTGGGGTACTAGCACAGATACGCAGTATTTT. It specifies CASSLSWGTSTDTQYF.

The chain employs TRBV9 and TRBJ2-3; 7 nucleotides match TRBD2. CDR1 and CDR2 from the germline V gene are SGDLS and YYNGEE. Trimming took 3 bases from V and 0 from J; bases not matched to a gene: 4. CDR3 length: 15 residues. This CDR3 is CASSEWGGSTDTQYF. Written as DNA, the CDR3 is TGTGCCAGCAGCGAGTGGGGGGGGAGCACAGATACGCAGTATTTT.

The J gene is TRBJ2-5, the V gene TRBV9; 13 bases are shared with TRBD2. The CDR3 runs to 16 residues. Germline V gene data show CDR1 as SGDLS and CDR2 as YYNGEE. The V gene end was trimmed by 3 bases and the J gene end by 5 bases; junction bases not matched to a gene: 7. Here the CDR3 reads CASSATSGGAWETQYF. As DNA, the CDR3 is TGTGCCAGCAGCGCAACTAGCGGGGGGGCCTGGGAGACCCAGTACTTC.

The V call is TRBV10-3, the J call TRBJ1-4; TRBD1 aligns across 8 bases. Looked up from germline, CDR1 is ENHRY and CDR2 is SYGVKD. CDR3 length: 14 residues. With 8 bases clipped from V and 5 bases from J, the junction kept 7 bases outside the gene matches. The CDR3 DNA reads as TGTGCCATCTCAGAGACAGGGGTAAATGAAAAACTGTTTTTT. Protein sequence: CAISETGVNEKLFF.

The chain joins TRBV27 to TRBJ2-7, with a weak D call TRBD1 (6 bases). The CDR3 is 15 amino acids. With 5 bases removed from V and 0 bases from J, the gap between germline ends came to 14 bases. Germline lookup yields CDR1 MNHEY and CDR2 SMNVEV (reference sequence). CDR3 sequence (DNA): TGTGCCAGCAGTCCCGACAGAGGGGGCTCCTACGAGCAGTACTTC. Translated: CASSPDRGGSYEQYF.

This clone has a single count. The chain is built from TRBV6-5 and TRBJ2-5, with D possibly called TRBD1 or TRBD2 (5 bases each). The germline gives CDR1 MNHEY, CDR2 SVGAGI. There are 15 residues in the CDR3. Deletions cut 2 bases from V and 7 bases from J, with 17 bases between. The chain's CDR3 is CASSYTRDPRGTQYF. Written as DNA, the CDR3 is TGTGCCAGCAGTTACACTCGGGACCCAAGAGGGACCCAGTACTTC.

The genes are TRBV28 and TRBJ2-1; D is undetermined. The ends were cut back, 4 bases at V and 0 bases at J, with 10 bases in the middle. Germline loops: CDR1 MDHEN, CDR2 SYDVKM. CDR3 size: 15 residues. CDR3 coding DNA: TGTGCCAGCAGTTCGGTCCCACCCTCCTACAATGAGCAGTTCTTC. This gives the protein CASSSVPPSYNEQFF.

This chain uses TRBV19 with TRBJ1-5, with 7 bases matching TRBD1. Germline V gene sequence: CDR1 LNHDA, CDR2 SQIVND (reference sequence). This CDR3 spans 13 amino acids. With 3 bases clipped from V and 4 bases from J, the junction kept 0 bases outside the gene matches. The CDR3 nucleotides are TGTGCCAGTAGTATGGGACAGAATCAGCCCCAGCATTTT. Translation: CASSMGQNQPQHF.

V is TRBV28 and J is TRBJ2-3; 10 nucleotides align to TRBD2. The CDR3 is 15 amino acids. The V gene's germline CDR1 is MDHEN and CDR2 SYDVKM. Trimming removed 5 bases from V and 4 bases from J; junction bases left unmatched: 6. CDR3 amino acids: CASSTLAGVSDTQYF. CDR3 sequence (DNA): TGTGCCAGCAGTACCCTAGCGGGGGTTTCAGATACGCAGTATTTT.

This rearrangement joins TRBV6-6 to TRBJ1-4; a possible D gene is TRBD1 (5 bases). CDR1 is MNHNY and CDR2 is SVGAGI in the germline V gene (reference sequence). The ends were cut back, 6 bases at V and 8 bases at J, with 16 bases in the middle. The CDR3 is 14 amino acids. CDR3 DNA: TGTGCCAGCAGCCCCGCTGGGGGTGGAGAAAAACTGTTTTTT. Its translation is CASSPAGGGEKLFF.

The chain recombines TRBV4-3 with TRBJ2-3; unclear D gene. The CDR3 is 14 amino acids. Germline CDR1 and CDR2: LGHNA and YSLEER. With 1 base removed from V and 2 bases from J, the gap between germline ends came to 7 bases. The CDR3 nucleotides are TGCGCCAGCAGCCAAGGGGCAGACACAGATACGCAGTATTTT. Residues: CASSQGADTDTQYF.

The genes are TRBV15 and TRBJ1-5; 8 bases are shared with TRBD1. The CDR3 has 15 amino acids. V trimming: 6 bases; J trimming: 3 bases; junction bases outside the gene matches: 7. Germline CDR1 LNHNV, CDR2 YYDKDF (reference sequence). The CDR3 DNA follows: TGTGCCACCAGTACCGGGACAGGCTTCAATCAGCCCCAGCATTTT. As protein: CATSTGTGFNQPQHF.

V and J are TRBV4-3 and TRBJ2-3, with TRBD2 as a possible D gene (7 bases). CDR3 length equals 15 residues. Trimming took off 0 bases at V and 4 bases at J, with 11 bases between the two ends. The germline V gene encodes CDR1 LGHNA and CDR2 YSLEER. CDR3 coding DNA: TGCGCCAGCAGCCAAGAGAGAGGGGGGGCAGATACGCAGTATTTT. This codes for CASSQERGGADTQYF.

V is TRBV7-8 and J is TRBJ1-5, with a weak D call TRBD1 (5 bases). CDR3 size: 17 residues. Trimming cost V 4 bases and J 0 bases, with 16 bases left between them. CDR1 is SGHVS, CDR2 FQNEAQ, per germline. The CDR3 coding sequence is TGTGCCAGCAGCTCAACTCTCAGGGCTGATAGCAATCAGCCCCAGCATTTT. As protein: CASSSTLRADSNQPQHF.

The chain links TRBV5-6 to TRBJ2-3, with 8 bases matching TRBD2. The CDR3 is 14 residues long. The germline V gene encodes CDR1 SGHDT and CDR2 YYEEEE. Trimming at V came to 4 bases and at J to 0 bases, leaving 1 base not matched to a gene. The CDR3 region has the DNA TGTGCCAGCAGCCCGGGAGGGAGCACAGATACGCAGTATTTT. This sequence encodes CASSPGGSTDTQYF.

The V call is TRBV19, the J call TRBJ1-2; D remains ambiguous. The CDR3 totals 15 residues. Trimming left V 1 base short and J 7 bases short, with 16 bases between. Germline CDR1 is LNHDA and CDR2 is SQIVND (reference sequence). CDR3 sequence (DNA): TGTGCCAGTAGTATAGGGGCTAAGGGTCGTGCTGGCTACACCTTC. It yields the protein CASSIGAKGRAGYTF.

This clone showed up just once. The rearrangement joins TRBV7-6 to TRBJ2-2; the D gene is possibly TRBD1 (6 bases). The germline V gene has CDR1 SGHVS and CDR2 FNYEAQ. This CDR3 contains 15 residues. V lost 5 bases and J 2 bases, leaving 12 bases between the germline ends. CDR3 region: CASSGYRDNTGELFF. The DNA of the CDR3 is TGTGCCAGCAGCGGGTACAGGGATAACACCGGGGAGCTGTTTTTT.

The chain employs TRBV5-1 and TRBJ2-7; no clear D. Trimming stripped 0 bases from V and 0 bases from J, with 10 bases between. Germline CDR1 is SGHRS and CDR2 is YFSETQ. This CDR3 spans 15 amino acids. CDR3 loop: CASSLDSASSYEQYF. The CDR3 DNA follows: TGCGCCAGCAGCTTGGACTCCGCTAGCTCCTACGAGCAGTACTTC.

The CDR3 spells CASSLRGQGTEAFF. The CDR3 DNA reads as TGTGCCAGCAGCTTGAGGGGGCAAGGCACTGAAGCTTTCTTT. J is TRBJ1-1 and V is TRBV7-9; TRBD1 matches 7 bases. V shed 3 bases and J 4 bases; nucleotides not matched to a gene: 5. This CDR3 is built from 14 residues. Germline V gene data show CDR1 as SEHNR and CDR2 as FQNEAQ (reference sequence). Looking up the rest from reference TRBV7-9 and TRBJ1-1 gives the full variable domain: DTGVSQNPRHKITKRGQNVTFRCDPISEHNRLYWYRQTLGQGPEFLTYFQNEAQLEKSRLLSDRFSAERPKGSFSTLEIQRTEQGDSAMYLCASSLRGQGTEAFFGQGTRLTVV.

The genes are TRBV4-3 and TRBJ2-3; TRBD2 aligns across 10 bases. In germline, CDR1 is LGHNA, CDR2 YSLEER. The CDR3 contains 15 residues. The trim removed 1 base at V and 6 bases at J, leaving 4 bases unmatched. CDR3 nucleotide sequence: TGCGCCAGCAGCCAAGCTAGCGGGGGTTATGATACGCAGTATTTT. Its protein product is CASSQASGGYDTQYF.

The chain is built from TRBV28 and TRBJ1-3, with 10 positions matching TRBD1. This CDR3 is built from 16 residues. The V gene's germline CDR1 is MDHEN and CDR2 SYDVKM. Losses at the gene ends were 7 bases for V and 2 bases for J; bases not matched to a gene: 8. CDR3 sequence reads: CASTAGTGVPGNTIYF. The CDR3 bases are TGTGCCAGCACTGCCGGGACAGGGGTACCTGGAAACACCATATATTTT.

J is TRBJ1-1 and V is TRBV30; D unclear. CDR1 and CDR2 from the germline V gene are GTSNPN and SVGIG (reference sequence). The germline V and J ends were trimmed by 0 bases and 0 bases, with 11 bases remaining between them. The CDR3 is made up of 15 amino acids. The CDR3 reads CAWSVHRRMNTEAFF. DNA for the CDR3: TGTGCCTGGAGTGTACATCGGAGAATGAACACTGAAGCTTTCTTT.

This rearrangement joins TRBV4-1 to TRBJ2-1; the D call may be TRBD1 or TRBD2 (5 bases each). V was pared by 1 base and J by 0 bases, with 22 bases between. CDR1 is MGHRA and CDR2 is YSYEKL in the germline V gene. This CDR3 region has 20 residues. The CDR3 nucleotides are TGCGCCAGCAGCCAAGGGGACCGGACCTGGTCACTTTCCTCCTACAATGAGCAGTTCTTC. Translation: CASSQGDRTWSLSSYNEQFF.

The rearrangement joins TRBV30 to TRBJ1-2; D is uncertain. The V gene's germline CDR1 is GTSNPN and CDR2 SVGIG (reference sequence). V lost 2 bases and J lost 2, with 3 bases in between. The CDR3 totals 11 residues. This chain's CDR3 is CAWSNNYGYTF. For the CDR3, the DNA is TGTGCCTGGAGTAACAACTATGGCTACACCTTC.

The CDR3 sequence: CASSYMRDGLTGYTF. DNA for the CDR3: TGTGCCAGCAGCTATATGCGGGACGGCTTGACTGGCTACACCTTC. The V call is TRBV7-2, the J call TRBJ1-2; D is perhaps TRBD1 (5 bases). Trimming removed 4 bases from V and 7 bases from J, with 19 bases in between. Germline V gene data show CDR1 as SGHTA and CDR2 as FQGNSA. This CDR3 contains 15 residues.

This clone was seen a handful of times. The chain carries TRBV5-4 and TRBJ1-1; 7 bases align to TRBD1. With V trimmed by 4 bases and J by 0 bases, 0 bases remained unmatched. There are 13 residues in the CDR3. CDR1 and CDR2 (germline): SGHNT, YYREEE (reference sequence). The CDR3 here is CASSDRVNTEAFF. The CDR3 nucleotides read TGTGCCAGCAGCGACAGGGTGAACACTGAAGCTTTCTTT.